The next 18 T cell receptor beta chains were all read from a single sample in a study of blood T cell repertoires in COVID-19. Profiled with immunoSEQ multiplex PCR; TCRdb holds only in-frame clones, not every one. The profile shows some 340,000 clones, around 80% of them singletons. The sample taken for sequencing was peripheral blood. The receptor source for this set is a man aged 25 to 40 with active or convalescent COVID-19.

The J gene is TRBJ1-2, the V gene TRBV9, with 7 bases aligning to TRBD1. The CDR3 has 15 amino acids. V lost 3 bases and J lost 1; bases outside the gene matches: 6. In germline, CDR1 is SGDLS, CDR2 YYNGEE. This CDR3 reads CASSALTGINYGYTF. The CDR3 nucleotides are TGTGCCAGCAGCGCCTTGACAGGGATTAACTATGGCTACACCTTC. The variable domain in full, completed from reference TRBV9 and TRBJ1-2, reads DSGVTQTPKHLITATGQRVTLRCSPRSGDLSVYWYQQSLDQGLQFLIQYYNGEERAKGNILERFSAQQFPDLHSELNLSSLELGDSALYFCASSALTGINYGYTFGSGTRLTVV.

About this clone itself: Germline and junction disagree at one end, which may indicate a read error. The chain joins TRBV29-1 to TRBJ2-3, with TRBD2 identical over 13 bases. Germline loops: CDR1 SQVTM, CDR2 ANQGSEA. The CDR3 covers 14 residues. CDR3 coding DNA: TGCAGCGTTGGGACTAGCGGGAGCACATATACGCAGTATTTT. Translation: CSVGTSGSTYTQYF.

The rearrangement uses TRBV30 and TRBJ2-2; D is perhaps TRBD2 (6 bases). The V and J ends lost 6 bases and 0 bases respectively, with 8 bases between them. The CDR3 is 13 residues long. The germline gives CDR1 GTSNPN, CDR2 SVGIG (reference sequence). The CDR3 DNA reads TGTGCCTGCTGGGACTCGAACACCGGGGAGCTGTTTTTT. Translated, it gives CACWDSNTGELFF.

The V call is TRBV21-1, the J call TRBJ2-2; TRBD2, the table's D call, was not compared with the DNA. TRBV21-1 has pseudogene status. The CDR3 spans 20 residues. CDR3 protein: CASSKVVLAGGLFFPGELFF. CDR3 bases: TGTGCCAGCAGCAAAGTCGTCCTAGCGGGGGGGCTTTTTTTTCCCGGGGAGCTGTTTTTT.

DNA of the CDR3: TGCGCCAGCAGCCAAGATAGGGGACATGCCGGGGAGCTGTTTTTT. Protein product: CASSQDRGHAGELFF. The chain couples TRBV4-1 to TRBJ2-2; D perhaps matches TRBD1 (6 bases). Between the trimmed V and J ends, which lost 0 bases and 6 bases, there was a span of 11 bases. Germline V gene sequence: CDR1 MGHRA, CDR2 YSYEKL. There are 15 residues in the CDR3.

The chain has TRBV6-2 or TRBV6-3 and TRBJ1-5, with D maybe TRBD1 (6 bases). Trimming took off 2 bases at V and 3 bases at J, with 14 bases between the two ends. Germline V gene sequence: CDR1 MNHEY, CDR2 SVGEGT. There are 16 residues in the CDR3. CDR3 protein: CASSYPLTGFNQPQHF. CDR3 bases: TGTGCCAGCAGTTACCCCCTTACAGGGTTCAATCAGCCCCAGCATTTT.

For the CDR3, the DNA is TGTGCCAGCAGTAAGGACAGGGAGGGGTCCTACAATGAGCAGTTCTTC. This encodes CASSKDREGSYNEQFF. V usage is TRBV2 and J usage is TRBJ2-1; D may be TRBD1 (8 bases). V was pared by 5 bases and J by 1 base, with 15 bases between. Germline assignment: CDR1 SNHLY and CDR2 FYNNEI. This CDR3 contains 16 residues.

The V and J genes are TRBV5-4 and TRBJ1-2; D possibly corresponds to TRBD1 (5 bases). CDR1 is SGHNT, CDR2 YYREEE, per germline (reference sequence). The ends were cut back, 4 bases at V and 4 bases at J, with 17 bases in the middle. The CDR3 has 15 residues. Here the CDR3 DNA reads TGTGCCAGCAGCCCAAGACAGACCTCAAGCTATGGCTACACCTTC. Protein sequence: CASSPRQTSSYGYTF.

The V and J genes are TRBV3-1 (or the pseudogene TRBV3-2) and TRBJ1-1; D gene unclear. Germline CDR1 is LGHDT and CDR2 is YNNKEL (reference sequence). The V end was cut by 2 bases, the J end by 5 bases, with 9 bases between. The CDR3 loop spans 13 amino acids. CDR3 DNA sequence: TGTGCCAGCAGCCAAACTCCTCAAACTGAAGCTTTCTTT. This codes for CASSQTPQTEAFF.

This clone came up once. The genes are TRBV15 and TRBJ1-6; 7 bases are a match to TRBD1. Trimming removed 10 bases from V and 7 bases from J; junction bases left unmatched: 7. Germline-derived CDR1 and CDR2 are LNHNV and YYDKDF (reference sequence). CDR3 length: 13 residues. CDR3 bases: TGTGCCATTCGGGACAGCCAAAATTCACCCCTCCACTTT. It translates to CAIRDSQNSPLHF.

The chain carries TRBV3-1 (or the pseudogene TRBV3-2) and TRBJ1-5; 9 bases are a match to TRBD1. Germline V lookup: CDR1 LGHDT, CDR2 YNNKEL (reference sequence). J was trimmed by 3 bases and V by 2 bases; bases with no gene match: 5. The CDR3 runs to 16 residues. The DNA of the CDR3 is TGTGCCAGCAGCCAATACGGGACAGGGTCCAATCAGCCCCAGCATTTT. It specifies CASSQYGTGSNQPQHF.

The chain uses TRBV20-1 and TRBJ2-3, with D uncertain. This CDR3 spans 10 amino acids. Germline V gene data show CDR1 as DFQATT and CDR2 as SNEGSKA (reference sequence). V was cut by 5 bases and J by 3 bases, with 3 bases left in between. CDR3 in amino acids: CSAYTDTQYF. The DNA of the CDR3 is TGCAGTGCTTATACAGATACGCAGTATTTT.

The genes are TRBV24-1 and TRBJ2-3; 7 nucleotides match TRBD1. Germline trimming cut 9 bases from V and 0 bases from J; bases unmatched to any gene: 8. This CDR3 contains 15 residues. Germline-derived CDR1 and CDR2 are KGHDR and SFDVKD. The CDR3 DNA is TGTGCCACCCGGACAGGCCCGGGTAGCACAGATACGCAGTATTTT. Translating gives CATRTGPGSTDTQYF.

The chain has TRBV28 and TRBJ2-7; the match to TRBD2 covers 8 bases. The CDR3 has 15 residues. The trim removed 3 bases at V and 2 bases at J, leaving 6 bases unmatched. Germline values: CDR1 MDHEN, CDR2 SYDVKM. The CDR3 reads CASSFGGAPTYEQYF. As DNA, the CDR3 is TGTGCCAGCAGTTTCGGGGGGGCCCCCACCTACGAGCAGTACTTC.

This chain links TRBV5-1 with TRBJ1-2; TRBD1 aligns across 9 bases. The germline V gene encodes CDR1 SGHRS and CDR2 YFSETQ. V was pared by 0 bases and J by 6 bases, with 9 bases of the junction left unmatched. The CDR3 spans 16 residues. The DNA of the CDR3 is TGCGCCAGCAGCTTGGAGTGGTTGGGACAGGGAAATGGCTACACCTTC. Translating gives CASSLEWLGQGNGYTF.

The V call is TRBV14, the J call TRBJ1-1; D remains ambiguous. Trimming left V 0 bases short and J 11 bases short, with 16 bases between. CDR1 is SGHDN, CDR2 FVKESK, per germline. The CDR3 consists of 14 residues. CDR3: CASSQEWIAPGAFF. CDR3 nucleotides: TGTGCCAGCAGCCAAGAATGGATCGCACCGGGGGCTTTCTTT.

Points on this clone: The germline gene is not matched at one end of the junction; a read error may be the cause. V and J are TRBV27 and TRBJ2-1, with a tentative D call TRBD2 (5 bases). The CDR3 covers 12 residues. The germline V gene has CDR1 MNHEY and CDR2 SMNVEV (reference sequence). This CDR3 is CATSYGVNEQFF. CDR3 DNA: TGTGCCACCAGTTACGGGGTTAATGAGCAGTTCTTC.

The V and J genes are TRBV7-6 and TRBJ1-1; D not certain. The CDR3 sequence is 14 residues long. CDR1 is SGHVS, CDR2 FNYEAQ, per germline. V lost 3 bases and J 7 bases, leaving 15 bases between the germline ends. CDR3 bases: TGTGCCAGCAGCTTCAAGATCGGGAACCATGAAGCTTTCTTT. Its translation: CASSFKIGNHEAFF.